The 12 T cell receptor beta chains below all came from one sample that was sequenced in a study of cytomegalovirus exposure and HLA in healthy donors. Primers: 60 Vbeta forward and 13 Jbeta reverse. Clones were sequenced by immunoSEQ multiplex PCR, and TCRdb holds only the in-frame ones, with some missing. The table has approximately 200,000 clones, 85% seen once. Sequences were obtained from PBMCs. The receptors derive from a human donor in good health.

In regard to this clone: Compared with germline, one end of the junction differs, possibly owing to a read error. V and J are TRBV23-1 and TRBJ2-7; 11 bases align to TRBD1. TRBV23-1 qualifies as an ORF whose function is uncertain. The CDR3 is 10 amino acids. CDR3 coding DNA: TGCGCCAGCCGGCAGGACAGGGGGCGCTTC. Protein sequence: CASRQDRGRF.

This sequence joins TRBV14 and TRBJ1-2; D is undetermined. V was pared by 0 bases and J by 4 bases, with 21 bases between. CDR3 length equals 18 residues. Germline V lookup: CDR1 SGHDN, CDR2 FVKESK. CDR3 bases: TGTGCCAGCAGCCAAGATTCTATTCGGGGATTGACTAGCTATGGCTACACCTTC. It translates to CASSQDSIRGLTSYGYTF.

The J gene is TRBJ1-2, the V gene TRBV18; D gene uncertain. CDR1 is KGHSH, CDR2 LQKENI, per germline. The CDR3 length is 15 residues. Trimming removed 3 bases at V and 0 bases at J, with 11 bases between. The CDR3, as DNA: TGTGCCAGCTCACCTGGCAGTTCAGCTAACTATGGCTACACCTTC. Amino acids: CASSPGSSANYGYTF.

This clone appeared once. This chain joins TRBV13 and TRBJ2-3; TRBD2 aligns across 14 bases. This CDR3 region has 16 residues. Trimming at V came to 5 bases and at J to 3 bases, leaving 4 bases not matched to a gene. CDR1 is PRHDT and CDR2 is FYEKMQ in the germline V gene (reference sequence). The CDR3 sequence is CASSRRTSGRTDTQYF. The CDR3, as DNA: TGTGCCAGCAGCAGACGGACTAGCGGGAGGACAGATACGCAGTATTTT.

The chain employs TRBV29-1 and TRBJ2-7; 11 bases are shared with TRBD2. The V gene's germline CDR1 is SQVTM and CDR2 ANQGSEA. The length of the CDR3 is 14 residues. V trimming: 6 bases; J trimming: 2 bases; junction bases outside the gene matches: 6. CDR3 sequence: CSVDGTSGPYEQYF. CDR3 nucleotides: TGCAGCGTGGATGGGACTAGCGGCCCCTACGAGCAGTACTTC.

The chain recombines TRBV5-1 with TRBJ2-7; maybe TRBD1 (5 bases). Trimming removed 2 bases at V and 1 base at J, with 10 bases between. Germline assignment: CDR1 SGHRS and CDR2 YFSETQ. The CDR3 consists of 14 residues. The CDR3 reads CASSFQTDSYEQYF. CDR3 DNA: TGCGCCAGCAGCTTCCAGACAGATTCCTACGAGCAGTACTTC.

This sequence joins TRBV28 and TRBJ2-4, with 7 bases that match TRBD1. This CDR3 region has 16 residues. Germline V gene data show CDR1 as MDHEN and CDR2 as SYDVKM. The V gene end was trimmed by 4 bases and the J gene end by 0 bases; junction bases not matched to a gene: 6. CDR3 sequence: CASSYGQAKAKNIQYF. CDR3 DNA: TGTGCCAGCAGTTATGGACAGGCCAAAGCCAAAAACATTCAGTACTTC.

V and J are TRBV30 and TRBJ1-2; 10 nucleotides match TRBD1. The J segment lost 4 bases and the V segment lost 1 base, leaving 6 bases of the junction unmatched. The CDR3 contains 15 residues. The germline V gene has CDR1 GTSNPN and CDR2 SVGIG (reference sequence). The CDR3 region is CAWSGGQGGPYGYTF. The CDR3 nucleotides read TGTGCCTGGAGTGGCGGACAGGGGGGGCCCTATGGCTACACCTTC.

V gene TRBV10-3 combines with J gene TRBJ1-4; D remains unclear. The germline V gene has CDR1 ENHRY and CDR2 SYGVKD. This CDR3 contains 14 residues. The V end was cut by 3 bases, the J end by 8 bases, with 13 bases between. DNA of the CDR3: TGTGCCATCAGTGACGAGAGGGATGGCGAAAAACTGTTTTTT. Its protein product is CAISDERDGEKLFF.

The chain is built from TRBV11-3 and TRBJ2-7, with D tentatively TRBD2 (5 bases). Trimming took 7 bases from V and 6 from J, leaving 19 bases between them. CDR1 and CDR2 (germline): SGHNT, YENEEA. This CDR3 has 14 amino acids. The DNA of the CDR3 is TGTGCCAGCACCCCTGGGGAGAGGTTGGGCGAGCAGTACTTC. Translating it yields CASTPGERLGEQYF.

The V and J genes are TRBV7-8 and TRBJ1-3; 7 positions match TRBD1. J was trimmed by 4 bases and V by 5 bases; bases with no gene match: 14. The CDR3 spans 17 residues. Germline V CDR1 and CDR2: SGHVS, FQNEAQ. DNA for the CDR3: TGTGCCAGCAGCATCATGACAGGGTCGGCGCAAGGAAACACCATATATTTT. It codes for CASSIMTGSAQGNTIYF.

J is TRBJ2-1 and V is TRBV30; D may be TRBD2 (5 bases). There are 13 residues in the CDR3. Germline V gene sequence: CDR1 GTSNPN, CDR2 SVGIG (reference sequence). Trimming cost V 4 bases and J 4 bases, with 11 bases left between them. The CDR3 loop is CAWIPRGYNEQFF. The CDR3 bases are TGTGCCTGGATCCCAAGAGGGTACAATGAGCAGTTCTTC.